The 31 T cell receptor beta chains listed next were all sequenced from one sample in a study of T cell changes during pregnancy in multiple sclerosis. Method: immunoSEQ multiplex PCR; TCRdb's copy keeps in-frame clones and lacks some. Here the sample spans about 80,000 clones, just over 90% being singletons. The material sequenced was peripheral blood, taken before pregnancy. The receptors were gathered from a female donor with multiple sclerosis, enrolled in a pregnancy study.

In DNA form, the CDR3 reads TGTGCCAGCAGACCAGGGACTAGAGCCCGGGAGCTGTTTTTT. It yields the protein CASRPGTRARELFF. The rearrangement links TRBV2 to TRBJ2-2; TRBD2 aligns across 8 bases. Germline lookup yields CDR1 SNHLY and CDR2 FYNNEI. With 6 bases clipped from V and 9 bases from J, the junction kept 9 bases outside the gene matches. There are 14 residues in the CDR3.

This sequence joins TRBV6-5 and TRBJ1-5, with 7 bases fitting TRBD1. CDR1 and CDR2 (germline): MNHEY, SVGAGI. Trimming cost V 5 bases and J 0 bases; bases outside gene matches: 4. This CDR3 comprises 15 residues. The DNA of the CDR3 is TGTGCCAGCAGTCGGACAGGAGATAGCAATCAGCCCCAGCATTTT. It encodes CASSRTGDSNQPQHF.

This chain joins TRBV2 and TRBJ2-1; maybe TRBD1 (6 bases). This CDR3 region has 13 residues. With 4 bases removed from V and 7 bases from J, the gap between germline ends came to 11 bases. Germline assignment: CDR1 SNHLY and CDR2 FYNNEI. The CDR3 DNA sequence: TGTGCCAGCAGTGTTACGAGGGGGAATGAGCAGTTCTTC. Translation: CASSVTRGNEQFF.

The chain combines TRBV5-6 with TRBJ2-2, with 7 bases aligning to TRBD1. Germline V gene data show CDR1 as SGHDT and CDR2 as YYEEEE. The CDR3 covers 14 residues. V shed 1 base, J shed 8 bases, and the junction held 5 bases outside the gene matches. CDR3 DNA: TGTGCCAGCAGCTTGCCCAGGGGGTCTGGGGAGCTGTTTTTT. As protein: CASSLPRGSGELFF.

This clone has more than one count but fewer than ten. The CDR3 region is CASSKRELYTDTQYF. The CDR3, as DNA: TGTGCCAGTAGTAAGCGGGAGTTATACACAGATACGCAGTATTTT. This chain connects TRBV19 to TRBJ2-3, with TRBD2 matching over 8 bases. V lost 4 bases to trimming and J lost 2 bases; unmatched junction nucleotides: 5. Germline-derived CDR1 and CDR2 are LNHDA and SQIVND (reference sequence). This CDR3 comprises 15 residues.

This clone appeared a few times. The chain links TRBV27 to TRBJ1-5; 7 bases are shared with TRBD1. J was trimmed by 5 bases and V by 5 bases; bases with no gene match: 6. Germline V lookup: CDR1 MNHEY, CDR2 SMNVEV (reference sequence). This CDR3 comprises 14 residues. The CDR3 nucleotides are TGTGCCAGCAGTCAAAGACAGGGCTATCAGCCCCAGCATTTT. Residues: CASSQRQGYQPQHF.

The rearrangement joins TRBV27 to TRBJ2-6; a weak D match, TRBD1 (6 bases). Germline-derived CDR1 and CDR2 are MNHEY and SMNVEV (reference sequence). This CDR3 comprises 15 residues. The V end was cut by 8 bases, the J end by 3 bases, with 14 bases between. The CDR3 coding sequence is TGTGCCAGCTCGCCGAGGGGGAATGGGGCCAACGTCCTGACTTTC. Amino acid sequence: CASSPRGNGANVLTF.

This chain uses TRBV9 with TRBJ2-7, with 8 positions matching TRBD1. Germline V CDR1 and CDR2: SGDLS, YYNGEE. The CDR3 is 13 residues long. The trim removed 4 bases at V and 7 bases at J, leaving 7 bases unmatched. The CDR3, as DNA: TGTGCCAGCAGCTACAGGGGGGCGGAGGAGCAGTACTTC. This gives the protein CASSYRGAEEQYF.

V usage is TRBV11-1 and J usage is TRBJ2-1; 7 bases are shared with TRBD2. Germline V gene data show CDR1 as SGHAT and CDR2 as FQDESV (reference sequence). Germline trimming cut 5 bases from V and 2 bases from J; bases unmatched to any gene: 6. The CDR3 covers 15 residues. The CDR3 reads CASSKREGTYNEQFF. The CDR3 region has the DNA TGTGCCAGCAGCAAAAGGGAGGGCACCTACAATGAGCAGTTCTTC.

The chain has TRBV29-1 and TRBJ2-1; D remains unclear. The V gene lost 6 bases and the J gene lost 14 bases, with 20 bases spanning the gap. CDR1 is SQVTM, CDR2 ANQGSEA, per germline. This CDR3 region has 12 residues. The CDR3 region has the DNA TGCAGCGTGTCTATTACGCGGCACGCGAAGTTCTTC. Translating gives CSVSITRHAKFF.

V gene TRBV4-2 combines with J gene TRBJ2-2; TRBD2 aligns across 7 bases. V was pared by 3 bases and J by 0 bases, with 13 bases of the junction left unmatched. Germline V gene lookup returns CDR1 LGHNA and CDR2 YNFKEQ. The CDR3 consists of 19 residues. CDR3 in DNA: TGTGCCAGCAGCCAGGACTTCGATTGGCTAGCGGCGAACACCGGGGAGCTGTTTTTT. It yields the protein CASSQDFDWLAANTGELFF.

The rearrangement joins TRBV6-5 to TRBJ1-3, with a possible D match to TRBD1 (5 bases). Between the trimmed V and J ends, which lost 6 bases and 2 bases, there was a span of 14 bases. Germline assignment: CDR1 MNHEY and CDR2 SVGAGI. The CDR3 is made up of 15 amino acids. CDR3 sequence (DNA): TGTGCCAGCAGCTACGGCAGGGTCCCTGGAAACACCATATATTTT. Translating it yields CASSYGRVPGNTIYF.

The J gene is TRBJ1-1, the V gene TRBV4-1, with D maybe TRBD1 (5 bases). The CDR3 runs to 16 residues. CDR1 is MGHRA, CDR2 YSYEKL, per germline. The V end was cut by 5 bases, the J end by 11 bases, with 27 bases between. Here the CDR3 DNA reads TGCGCCAGCAGCACACTGGACATAGTTGATTACGGCGTGGCTTTCTTT. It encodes CASSTLDIVDYGVAFF.

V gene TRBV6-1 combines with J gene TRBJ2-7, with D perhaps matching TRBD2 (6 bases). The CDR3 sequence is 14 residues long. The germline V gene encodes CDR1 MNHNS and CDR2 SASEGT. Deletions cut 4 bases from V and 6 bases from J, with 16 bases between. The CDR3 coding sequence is TGTGCCAGCAGTGGGCGGGACTTCTTTTCCGAGCAGTACTTC. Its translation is CASSGRDFFSEQYF.

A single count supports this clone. The CDR3: CASSLLSGRALPEQYF. CDR3 DNA: TGTGCCAGCAGCCTCCTTAGCGGGAGGGCCCTCCCCGAGCAGTACTTC. This rearrangement joins TRBV5-4 to TRBJ2-7; 11 bases agree with TRBD2. CDR3 length: 16 residues. J lost 6 bases, V lost 4 bases, and 12 bases had no gene match. Germline values: CDR1 SGHNT, CDR2 YYREEE (reference sequence).

CDR3: CASGSWQVQETQYF. The CDR3 bases are TGTGCCAGCGGGAGTTGGCAAGTTCAAGAGACCCAGTACTTC. The chain recombines TRBV27 with TRBJ2-5; perhaps TRBD2 as D (5 bases). The V gene lost 8 bases and the J gene lost 2 bases, with 15 bases spanning the gap. The germline V gene has CDR1 MNHEY and CDR2 SMNVEV (reference sequence). There are 14 residues in the CDR3.

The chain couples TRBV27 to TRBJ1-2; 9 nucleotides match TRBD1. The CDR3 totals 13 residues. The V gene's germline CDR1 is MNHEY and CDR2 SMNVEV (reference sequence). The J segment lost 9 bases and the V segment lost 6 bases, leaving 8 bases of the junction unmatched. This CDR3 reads CASRNTGGWSYTF. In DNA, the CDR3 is TGTGCCAGCAGAAATACAGGGGGCTGGAGCTACACCTTC.

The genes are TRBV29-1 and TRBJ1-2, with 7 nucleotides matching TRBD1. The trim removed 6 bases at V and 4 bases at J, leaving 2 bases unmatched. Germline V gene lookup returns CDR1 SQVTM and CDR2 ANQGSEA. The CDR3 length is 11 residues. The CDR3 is CSVGTVYGYTF. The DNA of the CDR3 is TGCAGCGTCGGGACAGTCTATGGCTACACCTTC.

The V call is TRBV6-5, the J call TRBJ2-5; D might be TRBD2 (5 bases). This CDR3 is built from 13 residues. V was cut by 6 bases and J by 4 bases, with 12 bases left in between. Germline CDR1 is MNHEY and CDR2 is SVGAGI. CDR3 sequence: CASSGILGETQYF. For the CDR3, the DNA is TGTGCCAGCAGCGGGATTTTAGGAGAGACCCAGTACTTC.

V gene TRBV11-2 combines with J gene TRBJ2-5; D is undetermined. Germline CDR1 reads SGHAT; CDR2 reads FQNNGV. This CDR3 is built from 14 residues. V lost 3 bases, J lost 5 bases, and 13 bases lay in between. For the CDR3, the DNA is TGTGCCAGCAGCTTCTTCAGGCAATTGGAGACCCAGTACTTC. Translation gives CASSFFRQLETQYF.

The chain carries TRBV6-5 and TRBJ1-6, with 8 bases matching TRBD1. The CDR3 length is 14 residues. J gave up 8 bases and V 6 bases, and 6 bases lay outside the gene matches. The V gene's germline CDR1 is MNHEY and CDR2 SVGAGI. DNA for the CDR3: TGTGCCAGCAGAAGACAGGGGTCTGATTCACCCCTCCACTTT. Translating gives CASRRQGSDSPLHF.

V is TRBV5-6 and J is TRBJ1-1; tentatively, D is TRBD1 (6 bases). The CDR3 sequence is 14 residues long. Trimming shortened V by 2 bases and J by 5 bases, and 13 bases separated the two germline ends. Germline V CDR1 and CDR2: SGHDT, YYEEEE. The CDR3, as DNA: TGTGCCAGCAGCTTCCAGGGGCGTTGGACTGAAGCTTTCTTT. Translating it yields CASSFQGRWTEAFF.

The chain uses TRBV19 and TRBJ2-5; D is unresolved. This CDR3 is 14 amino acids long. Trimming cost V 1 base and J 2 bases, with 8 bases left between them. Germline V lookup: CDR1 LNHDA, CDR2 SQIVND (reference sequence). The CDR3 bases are TGTGCCAGTAGTATAGGACCACAGCAAGAGACCCAGTACTTC. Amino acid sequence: CASSIGPQQETQYF.

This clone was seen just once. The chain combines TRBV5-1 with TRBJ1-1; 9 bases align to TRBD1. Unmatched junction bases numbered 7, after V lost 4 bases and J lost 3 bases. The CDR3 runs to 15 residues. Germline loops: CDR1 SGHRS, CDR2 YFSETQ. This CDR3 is CASSEGTGRDTEAFF. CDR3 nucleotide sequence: TGCGCCAGCAGCGAGGGGACAGGGAGGGACACTGAAGCTTTCTTT.

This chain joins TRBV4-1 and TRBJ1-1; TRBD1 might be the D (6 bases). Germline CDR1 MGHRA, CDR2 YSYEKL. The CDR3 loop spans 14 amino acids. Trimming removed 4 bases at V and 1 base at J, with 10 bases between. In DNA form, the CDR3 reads TGCGCCAGCAGCCTGACAGGTGGGAACACTGAAGCTTTCTTT. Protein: CASSLTGGNTEAFF.

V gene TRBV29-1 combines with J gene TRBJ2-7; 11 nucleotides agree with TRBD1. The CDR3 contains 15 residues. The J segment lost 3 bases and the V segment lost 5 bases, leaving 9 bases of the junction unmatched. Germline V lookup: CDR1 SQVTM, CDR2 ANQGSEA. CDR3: CSVSPGTGGLYEQYF. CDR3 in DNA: TGCAGCGTTTCCCCAGGGACAGGGGGGCTCTACGAGCAGTACTTC.

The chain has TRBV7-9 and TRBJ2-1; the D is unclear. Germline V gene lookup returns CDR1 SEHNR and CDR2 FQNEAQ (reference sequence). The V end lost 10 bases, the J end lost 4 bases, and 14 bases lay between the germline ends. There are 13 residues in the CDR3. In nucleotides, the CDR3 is TGTGCCACCAGTGACTCAAGGTACAATGAGCAGTTCTTC. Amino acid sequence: CATSDSRYNEQFF.

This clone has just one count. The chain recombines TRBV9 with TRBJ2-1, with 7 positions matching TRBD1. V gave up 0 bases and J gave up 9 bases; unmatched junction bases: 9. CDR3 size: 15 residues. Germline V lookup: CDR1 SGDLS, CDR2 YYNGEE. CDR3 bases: TGTGCCAGCAGCGTAGCACAGTCAGGGGGACGTGAGCAGTTCTTC. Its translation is CASSVAQSGGREQFF.

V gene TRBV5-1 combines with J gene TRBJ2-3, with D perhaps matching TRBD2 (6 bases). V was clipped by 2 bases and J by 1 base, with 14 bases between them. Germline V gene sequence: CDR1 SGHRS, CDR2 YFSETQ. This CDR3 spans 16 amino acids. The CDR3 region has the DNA TGCGCCAGCAGCTTCTTGCAAGCGGGCGGCACAGATACGCAGTATTTT. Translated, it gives CASSFLQAGGTDTQYF.

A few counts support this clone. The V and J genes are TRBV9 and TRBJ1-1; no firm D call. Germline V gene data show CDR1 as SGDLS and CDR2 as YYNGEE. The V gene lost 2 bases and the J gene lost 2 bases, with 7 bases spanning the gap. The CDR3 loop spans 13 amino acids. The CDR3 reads CASSVIRNTEAFF. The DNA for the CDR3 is TGTGCCAGCAGCGTTATCAGAAACACTGAAGCTTTCTTT.

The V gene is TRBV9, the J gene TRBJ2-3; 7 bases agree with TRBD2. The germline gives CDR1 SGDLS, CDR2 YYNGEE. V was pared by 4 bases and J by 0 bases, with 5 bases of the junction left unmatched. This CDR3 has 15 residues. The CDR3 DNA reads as TGTGCCAGCAGCTTGGGGGGGACTAGCACAGATACGCAGTATTTT. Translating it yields CASSLGGTSTDTQYF.